These T cell receptor beta chains were read from a single sample in a study of follicular helper T cells after annual influenza vaccination. Produced via immunoSEQ multiplex PCR; TCRdb's table is partial and in-frame only. The data show about 9,700 clones, around four fifths seen once. Here the sequenced sample was CXCR5- memory CD4+ T cells sorted from blood, taken 7 days after influenza vaccination. These receptors all come from an adult who received the influenza vaccine. Each CDR3 is given with its conserved first and last residue. The D gene is left open where the match is weak. Not all rows give a size; the values are once, few, many and, for expanded clones, a class.

D gene	J gene	V gene	clone size	CDR3 protein	CDR3 DNA
TRBD1	TRBJ1-5	TRBV10-3	.	CATGTGTGGGNQPQHF	TGTGCCACCGGAACTGGGACAGGGGGCGGCAATCAGCCCCAGCATTTT
.	TRBJ1-3	TRBV27	.	CASSSGNTIYF	TGTGCCAGCAGTTCGGGAAACACCATATATTTT
.	TRBJ2-1	TRBV7-7	.	CASSPGETVYNEQFF	TGTGCCAGCAGCCCGGGGGAGACAGTTTACAATGAGCAGTTCTTC
TRBD1	TRBJ1-2	TRBV5-4	.	CASSWLRGQIYGYTF	TGTGCCAGCAGCTGGCTCAGGGGACAGATCTATGGCTACACCTTC
.	TRBJ2-1	TRBV5-1	.	CASSPTYSSYNEQFF	TGCGCCAGCAGTCCCACTTACAGCTCCTACAATGAGCAGTTCTTC
.	TRBJ1-4	TRBV9	.	CASSAYEGTNEKLFF	TGTGCCAGCAGCGCCTATGAGGGGACTAATGAAAAACTGTTTTTT
.	TRBJ2-7	TRBV2	few	CASSAGRGPGEQYF	TGTGCCAGCAGTGCGGGCAGGGGCCCAGGGGAGCAGTACTTC
.	TRBJ2-1	TRBV30	.	CAWSVVRTYTPYNEQFF	TGTGCCTGGAGTGTTGTCAGGACCTACACCCCCTACAATGAGCAGTTCTTC
TRBD2	TRBJ2-7	TRBV2	few	CASKPSGGHYEQYF	TGTGCCAGCAAGCCCAGCGGGGGCCACTACGAGCAGTACTTC
.	TRBJ2-5	TRBV12-2	.	CASRPNTGIKETQYF	TGTGCAAGTCGCCCTAATACAGGGATTAAAGAGACCCAGTACTTC
TRBD2	TRBJ2-1	TRBV5-1	.	CASSSAGRGDYNEQFF	TGCGCCAGCAGCTCTGCCGGGCGGGGGGACTACAATGAGCAGTTCTTC
TRBD2	TRBJ2-7	TRBV18	.	CASSRTSGGAWDEQYF	TGTGCCAGCTCACGGACTAGCGGGGGGGCCTGGGACGAGCAGTACTTC
.	TRBJ2-5	TRBV7-9	.	CASSEGRTQYF	TGTGCCAGCAGCGAGGGGAGGACCCAGTACTTC
.	TRBJ1-6	TRBV30	.	CAWTLTYNSPLHF	TGTGCCTGGACTCTAACTTATAATTCACCCCTCCACTTT
TRBD1	TRBJ2-7	TRBV5-1	.	CASSSTGTGYDNEQYF	TGCGCCAGCAGCTCTACCGGGACAGGGTACGACAACGAGCAGTACTTC